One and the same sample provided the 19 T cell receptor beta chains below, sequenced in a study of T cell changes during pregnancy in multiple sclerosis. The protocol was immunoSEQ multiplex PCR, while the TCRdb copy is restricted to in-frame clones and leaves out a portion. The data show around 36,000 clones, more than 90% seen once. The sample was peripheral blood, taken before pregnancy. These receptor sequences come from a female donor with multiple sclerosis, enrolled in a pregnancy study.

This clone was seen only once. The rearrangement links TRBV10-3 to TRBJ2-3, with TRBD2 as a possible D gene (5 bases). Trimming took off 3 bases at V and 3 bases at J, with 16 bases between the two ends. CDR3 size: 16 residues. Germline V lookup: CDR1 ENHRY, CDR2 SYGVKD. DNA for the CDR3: TGTGCCATCAGTGAACCGAATGCCCGGGGAACAGATACGCAGTATTTT. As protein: CAISEPNARGTDTQYF.

DNA of the CDR3: TGTGCCAGCAGGTTTCTAGCGGGAGGTTCAGATACGCAGTATTTT. Its translation is CASRFLAGGSDTQYF. The V and J genes are TRBV2 and TRBJ2-3, with 11 bases fitting TRBD2. V lost 6 bases and J lost 4; bases outside the gene matches: 6. There are 15 residues in the CDR3. Germline assignment: CDR1 SNHLY and CDR2 FYNNEI.

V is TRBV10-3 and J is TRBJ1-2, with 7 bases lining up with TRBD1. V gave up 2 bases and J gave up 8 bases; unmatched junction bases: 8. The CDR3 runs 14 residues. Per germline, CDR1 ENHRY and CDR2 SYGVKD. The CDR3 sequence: CAISETGDKGGYTF. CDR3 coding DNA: TGTGCCATCAGTGAGACAGGGGACAAGGGCGGCTACACCTTC.

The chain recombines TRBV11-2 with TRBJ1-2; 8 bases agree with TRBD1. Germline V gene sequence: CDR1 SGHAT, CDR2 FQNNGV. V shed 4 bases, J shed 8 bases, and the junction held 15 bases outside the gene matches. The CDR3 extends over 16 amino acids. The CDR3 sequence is CASSSGTGYSLEGYTF. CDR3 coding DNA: TGTGCCAGCAGCTCCGGGACAGGTTATAGTCTAGAGGGCTACACCTTC.

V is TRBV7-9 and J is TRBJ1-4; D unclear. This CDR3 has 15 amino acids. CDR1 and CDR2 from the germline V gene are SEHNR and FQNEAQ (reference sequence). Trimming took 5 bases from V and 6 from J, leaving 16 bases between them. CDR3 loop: CASSKFHHRYEKLFF. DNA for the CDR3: TGTGCCAGCAGCAAATTCCATCATCGGTATGAAAAACTGTTTTTT.

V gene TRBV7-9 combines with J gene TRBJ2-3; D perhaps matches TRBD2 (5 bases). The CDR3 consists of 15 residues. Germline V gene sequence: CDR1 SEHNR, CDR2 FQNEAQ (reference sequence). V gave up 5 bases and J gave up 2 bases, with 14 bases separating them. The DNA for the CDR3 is TGTGCCAGCAGCCCTGGACTGGACCACACAGATACGCAGTATTTT. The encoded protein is CASSPGLDHTDTQYF.

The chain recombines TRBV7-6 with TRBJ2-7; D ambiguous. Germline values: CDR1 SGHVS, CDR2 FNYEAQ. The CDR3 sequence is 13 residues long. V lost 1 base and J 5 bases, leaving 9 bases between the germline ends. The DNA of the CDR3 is TGTGCCAGCAGCTTAGGTCGGGTCCACGAGCAGTACTTC. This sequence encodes CASSLGRVHEQYF.

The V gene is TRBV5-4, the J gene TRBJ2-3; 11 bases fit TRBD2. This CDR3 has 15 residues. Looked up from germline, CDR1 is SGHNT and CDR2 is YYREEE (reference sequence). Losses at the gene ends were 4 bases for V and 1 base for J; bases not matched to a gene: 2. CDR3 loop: CASSLLAGGTDTQYF. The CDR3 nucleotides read TGTGCCAGCAGCCTACTAGCGGGAGGCACAGATACGCAGTATTTT.

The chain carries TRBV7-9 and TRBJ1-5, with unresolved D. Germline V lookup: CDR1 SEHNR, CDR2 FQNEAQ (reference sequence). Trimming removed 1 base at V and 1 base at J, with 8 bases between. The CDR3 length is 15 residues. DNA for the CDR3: TGTGCCAGCAGCTTAGGGGCGGGGAGCAATCAGCCCCAGCATTTT. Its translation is CASSLGAGSNQPQHF.

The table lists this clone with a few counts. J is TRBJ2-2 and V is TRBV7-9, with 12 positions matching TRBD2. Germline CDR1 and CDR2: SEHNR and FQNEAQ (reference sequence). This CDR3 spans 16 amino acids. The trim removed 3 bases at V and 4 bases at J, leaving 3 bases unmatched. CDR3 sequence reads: CASSFRLAGATGELFF. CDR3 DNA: TGTGCCAGCAGCTTTCGACTAGCGGGAGCCACCGGGGAGCTGTTTTTT.

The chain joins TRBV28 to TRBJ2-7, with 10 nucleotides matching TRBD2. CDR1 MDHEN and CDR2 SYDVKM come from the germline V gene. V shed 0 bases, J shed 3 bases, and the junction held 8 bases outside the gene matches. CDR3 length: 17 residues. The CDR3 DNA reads TGTGCCAGCAGTTTATGGTTTGGGTCTAGCGGGAGCTACGAGCAGTACTTC. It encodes CASSLWFGSSGSYEQYF. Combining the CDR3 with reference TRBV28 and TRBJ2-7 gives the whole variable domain DVKVTQSSRYLVKRTGEKVFLECVQDMDHENMFWYRQDPGLGLRLIYFSYDVKMKEKGDIPEGYSVSREKKERFSLILESASTNQTSMYLCASSLWFGSSGSYEQYFGPGTRLTVT.

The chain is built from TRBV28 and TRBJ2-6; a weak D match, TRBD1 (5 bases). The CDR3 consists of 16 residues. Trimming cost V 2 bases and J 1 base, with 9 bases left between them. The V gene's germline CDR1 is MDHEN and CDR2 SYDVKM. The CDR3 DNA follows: TGTGCCAGCAGTTTAATAAGGGGATCTGGGGCCAACGTCCTGACTTTC. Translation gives CASSLIRGSGANVLTF.

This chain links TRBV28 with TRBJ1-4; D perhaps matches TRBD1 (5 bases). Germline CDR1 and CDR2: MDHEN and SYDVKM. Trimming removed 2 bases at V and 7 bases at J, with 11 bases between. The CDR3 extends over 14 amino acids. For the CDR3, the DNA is TGTGCCAGCAGTTTAGCAGGGATAGGTGAAAAACTGTTTTTT. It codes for CASSLAGIGEKLFF.

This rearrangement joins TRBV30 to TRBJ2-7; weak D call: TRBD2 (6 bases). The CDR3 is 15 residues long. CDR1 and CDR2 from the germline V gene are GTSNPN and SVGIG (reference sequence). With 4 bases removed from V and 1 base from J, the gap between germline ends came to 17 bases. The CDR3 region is CAWNRGGTGSYEQYF. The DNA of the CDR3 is TGTGCCTGGAATAGGGGCGGGACGGGTTCCTACGAGCAGTACTTC.

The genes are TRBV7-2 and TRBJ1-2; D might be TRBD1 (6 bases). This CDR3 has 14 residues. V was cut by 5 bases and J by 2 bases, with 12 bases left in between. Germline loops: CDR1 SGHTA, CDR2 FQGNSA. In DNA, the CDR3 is TGTGCCAGCAGCGGGGACATACTAAACTATGGCTACACCTTC. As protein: CASSGDILNYGYTF.

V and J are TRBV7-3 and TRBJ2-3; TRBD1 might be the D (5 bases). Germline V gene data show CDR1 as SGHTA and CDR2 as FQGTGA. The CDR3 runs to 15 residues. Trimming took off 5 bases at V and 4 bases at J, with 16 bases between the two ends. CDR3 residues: CASSPPAGSADTQYF. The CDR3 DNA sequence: TGTGCCAGCAGCCCCCCAGCAGGGTCCGCAGATACGCAGTATTTT.

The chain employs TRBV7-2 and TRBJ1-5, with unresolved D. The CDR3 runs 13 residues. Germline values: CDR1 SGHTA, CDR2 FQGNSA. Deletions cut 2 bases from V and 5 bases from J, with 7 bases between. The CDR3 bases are TGTGCCAGCAGCTTATCAGGTGATCAGCCCCAGCATTTT. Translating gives CASSLSGDQPQHF.

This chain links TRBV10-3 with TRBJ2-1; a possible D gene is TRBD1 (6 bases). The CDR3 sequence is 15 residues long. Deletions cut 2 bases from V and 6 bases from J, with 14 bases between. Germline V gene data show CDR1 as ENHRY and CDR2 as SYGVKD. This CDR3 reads CAISERWTEPNEQFF. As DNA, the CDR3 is TGTGCCATCAGTGAGAGATGGACAGAACCCAATGAGCAGTTCTTC.

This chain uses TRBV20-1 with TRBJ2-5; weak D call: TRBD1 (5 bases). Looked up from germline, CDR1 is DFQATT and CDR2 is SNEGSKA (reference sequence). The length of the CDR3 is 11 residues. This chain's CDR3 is CPKGLQETQYF. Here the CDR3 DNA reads TGCCCGAAGGGGCTCCAAGAGACCCAGTACTTC.